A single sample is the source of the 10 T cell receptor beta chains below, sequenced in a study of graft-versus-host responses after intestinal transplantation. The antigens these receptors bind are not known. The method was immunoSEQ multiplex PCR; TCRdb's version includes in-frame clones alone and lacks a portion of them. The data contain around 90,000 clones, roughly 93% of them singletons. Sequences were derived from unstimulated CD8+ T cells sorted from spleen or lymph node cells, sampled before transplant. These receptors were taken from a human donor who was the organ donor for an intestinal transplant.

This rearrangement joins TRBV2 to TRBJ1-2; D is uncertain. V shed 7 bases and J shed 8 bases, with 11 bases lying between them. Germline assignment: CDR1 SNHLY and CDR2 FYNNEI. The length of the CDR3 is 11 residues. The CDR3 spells CASTETWGYTF. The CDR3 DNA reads TGTGCCAGCACCGAGACATGGGGCTACACCTTC. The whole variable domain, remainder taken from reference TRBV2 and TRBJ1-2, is EPEVTQTPSHQVTQMGQEVILRCVPISNHLYFYWYRQILGQKVEFLVSFYNNEISEKSEIFDDQFSVERPDGSNFTLKIRSTKLEDSAMYFCASTETWGYTFGSGTRLTVV.

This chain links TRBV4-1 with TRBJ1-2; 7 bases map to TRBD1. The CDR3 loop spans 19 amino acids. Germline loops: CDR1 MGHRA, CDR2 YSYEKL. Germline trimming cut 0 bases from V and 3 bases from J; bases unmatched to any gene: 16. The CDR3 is CASSQDEWTGGVMDYGYTF. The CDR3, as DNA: TGCGCCAGCAGCCAAGATGAGTGGACAGGAGGAGTGATGGACTATGGCTACACCTTC.

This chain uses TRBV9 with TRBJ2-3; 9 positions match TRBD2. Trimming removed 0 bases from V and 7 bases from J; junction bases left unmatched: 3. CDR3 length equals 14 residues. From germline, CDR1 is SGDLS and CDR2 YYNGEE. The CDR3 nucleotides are TGTGCCAGCAGCGTAGAAGCGGGGGGACATACGCAGTATTTT. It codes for CASSVEAGGHTQYF.

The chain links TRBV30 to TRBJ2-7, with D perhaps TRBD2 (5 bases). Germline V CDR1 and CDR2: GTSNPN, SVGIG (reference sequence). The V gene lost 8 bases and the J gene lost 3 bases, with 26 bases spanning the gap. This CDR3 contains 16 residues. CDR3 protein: CALDVSLGLLDYEQYF. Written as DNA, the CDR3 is TGTGCCCTCGACGTATCACTAGGGCTCCTGGACTACGAGCAGTACTTC.

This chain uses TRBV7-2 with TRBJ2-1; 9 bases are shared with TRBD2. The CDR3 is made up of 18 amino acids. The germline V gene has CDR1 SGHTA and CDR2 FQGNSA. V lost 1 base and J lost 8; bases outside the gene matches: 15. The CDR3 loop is CASSLVESWREGNHEQFF. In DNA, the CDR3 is TGTGCCAGCAGCTTAGTGGAGTCGTGGCGGGAGGGCAACCATGAGCAGTTCTTC.

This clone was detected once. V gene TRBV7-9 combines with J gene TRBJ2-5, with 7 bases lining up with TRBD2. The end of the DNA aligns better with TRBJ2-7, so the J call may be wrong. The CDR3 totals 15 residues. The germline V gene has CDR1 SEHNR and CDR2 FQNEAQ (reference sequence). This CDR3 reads CASSLPGGAPYEQYF. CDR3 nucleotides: TGTGCCAGCAGCTTACCGGGGGGAGCACCCTACGAGCAGTACTTC.

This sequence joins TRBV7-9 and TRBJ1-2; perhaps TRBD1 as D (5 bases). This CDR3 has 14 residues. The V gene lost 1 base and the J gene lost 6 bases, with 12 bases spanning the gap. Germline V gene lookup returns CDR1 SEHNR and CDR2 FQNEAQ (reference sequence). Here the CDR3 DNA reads TGTGCCAGCAGCTTAGTACTTGGGGGGGATGGCTACACCTTC. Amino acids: CASSLVLGGDGYTF.

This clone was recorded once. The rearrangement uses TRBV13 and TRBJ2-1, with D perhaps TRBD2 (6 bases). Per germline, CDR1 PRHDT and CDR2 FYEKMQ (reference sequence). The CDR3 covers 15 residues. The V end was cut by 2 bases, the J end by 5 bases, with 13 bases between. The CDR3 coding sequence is TGTGCCAGCAGCTTAACTGGTAGCGGTAACAATGAGCAGTTCTTC. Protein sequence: CASSLTGSGNNEQFF.

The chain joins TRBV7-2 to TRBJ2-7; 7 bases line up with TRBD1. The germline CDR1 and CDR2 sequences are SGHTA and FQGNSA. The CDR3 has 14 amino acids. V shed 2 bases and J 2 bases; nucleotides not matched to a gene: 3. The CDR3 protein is CASSLRQGPYEQYF. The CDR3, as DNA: TGTGCCAGCAGCTTAAGACAGGGCCCCTACGAGCAGTACTTC.

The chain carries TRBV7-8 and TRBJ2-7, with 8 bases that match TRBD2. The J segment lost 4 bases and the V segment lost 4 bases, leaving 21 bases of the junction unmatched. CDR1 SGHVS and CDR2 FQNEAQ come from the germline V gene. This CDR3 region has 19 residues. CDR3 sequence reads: CASSSGMGSGEGPLYEQYF. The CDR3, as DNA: TGTGCCAGCAGCTCGGGCATGGGTAGCGGGGAGGGGCCCCTGTACGAGCAGTACTTC.